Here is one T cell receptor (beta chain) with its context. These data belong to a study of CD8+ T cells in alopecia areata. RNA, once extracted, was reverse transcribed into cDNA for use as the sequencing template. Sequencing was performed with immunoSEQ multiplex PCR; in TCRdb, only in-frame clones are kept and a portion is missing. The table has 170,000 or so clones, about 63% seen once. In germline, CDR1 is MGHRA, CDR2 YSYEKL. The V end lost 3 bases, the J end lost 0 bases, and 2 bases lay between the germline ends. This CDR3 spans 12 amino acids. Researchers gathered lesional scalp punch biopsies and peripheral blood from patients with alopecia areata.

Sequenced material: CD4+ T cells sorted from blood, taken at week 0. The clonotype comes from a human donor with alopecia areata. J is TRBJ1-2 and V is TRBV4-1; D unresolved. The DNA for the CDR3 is TGCGCCAGCAGCCAGTCTAACTATGGCTACACCTTC. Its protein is CASSQSNYGYTF.